A single sample gave rise to the 29 T cell receptor beta chains below, sequenced in a study of cytomegalovirus exposure and HLA in healthy donors. PCR used 60 Vbeta primers and 13 Jbeta primers. Here immunoSEQ multiplex PCR was the method, and the copy in TCRdb shows in-frame clones only, minus some. The sample has approximately 130,000 clones, and its top ten clones hold about 2.1%. The source material was PBMCs. These receptors all stem from a woman aged 55-70 years in good health and CMV-seronegative.

The chain recombines TRBV7-2 with TRBJ1-2; 11 bases match TRBD1. CDR3 size: 13 residues. Germline CDR1 and CDR2: SGHTA and FQGNSA. V shed 3 bases, J shed 8 bases, and the junction held 2 bases outside the gene matches. CDR3 residues: CASSFRTGGGYTF. The CDR3 DNA is TGTGCCAGCAGCTTCAGGACAGGGGGCGGCTACACCTTC.

About this clone: The junction shows a germline mismatch at one end, possibly a read error. This rearrangement joins TRBV5-1 to TRBJ2-1; possible D gene TRBD1, 7 bases. The CDR3 is made up of 13 amino acids. Germline values: CDR1 SGHRS, CDR2 YFSETQ. CDR3 DNA: TGCGCCAGCACCTTGGAGGGGGCAGTTGAGCAGTTCTTC. Protein product: CASTLEGAVEQFF.

The rearrangement joins TRBV27 to TRBJ1-5; D not resolved. Trimming took 3 bases from V and 3 from J, leaving 6 bases between them. The CDR3 spans 13 residues. The germline CDR1 and CDR2 sequences are MNHEY and SMNVEV (reference sequence). The CDR3 loop reads CASSFRPNQPQHF. The CDR3 DNA reads TGTGCCAGCAGTTTCCGTCCCAATCAGCCCCAGCATTTT.

The rearrangement uses TRBV4-2 and TRBJ2-1, with D unclear. Germline V lookup: CDR1 LGHNA, CDR2 YNFKEQ. V lost 0 bases to trimming and J lost 8 bases, with 5 bases between them. CDR3 length: 12 residues. CDR3 protein: CASSQDLHEQFF. The CDR3 DNA sequence: TGTGCCAGCAGCCAAGATCTTCATGAGCAGTTCTTC.

The gene calls are TRBV6-5 and TRBJ1-6; D not certain. The CDR3 runs 13 residues. V was cut by 7 bases and J by 4 bases, with 8 bases left in between. In germline, CDR1 is MNHEY, CDR2 SVGAGI. The CDR3 is CASTIKYNSPLHF. CDR3 sequence (DNA): TGTGCCAGCACTATAAAATATAATTCACCCCTCCACTTT.

The rearrangement uses TRBV6-6 and TRBJ2-5; 11 bases match TRBD2. Trimming cost V 7 bases and J 13 bases; bases outside gene matches: 11. The germline gives CDR1 MNHNY, CDR2 SVGAGI (reference sequence). The CDR3 sequence is 13 residues long. The CDR3 loop reads CASTGTSGPKVYF. The CDR3 nucleotides are TGTGCCAGCACCGGGACTAGCGGCCCGAAGGTGTACTTC.

This sequence joins TRBV19 and TRBJ1-2; D not resolved. The V gene lost 8 bases and the J gene lost 8 bases, with 12 bases spanning the gap. This CDR3 comprises 11 residues. CDR1 is LNHDA and CDR2 is SQIVND in the germline V gene (reference sequence). CDR3 DNA sequence: TGTGCCAGTGCGCGGACTCAAGGCTACACCTTC. The encoded protein is CASARTQGYTF.

The chain uses TRBV10-2 and TRBJ2-1, with 10 bases that match TRBD2. V was pared by 4 bases and J by 5 bases, with 11 bases of the junction left unmatched. Germline CDR1 WSHSY, CDR2 SAAADI. The CDR3 is 17 residues long. This chain's CDR3 is CASSVFKRAGGNNEQFF. Written as DNA, the CDR3 is TGCGCCAGCAGTGTGTTTAAAAGAGCGGGGGGGAACAATGAGCAGTTCTTC.

The V gene is TRBV4-1, the J gene TRBJ2-3, with 16 bases identical to TRBD2. The J segment lost 10 bases and the V segment lost 4 bases, leaving 5 bases of the junction unmatched. Per germline, CDR1 MGHRA and CDR2 YSYEKL. This CDR3 has 15 residues. The chain's CDR3 is CASSPGTSGRASQYF. The CDR3 DNA sequence: TGCGCCAGCAGCCCGGGGACTAGCGGGAGGGCCTCGCAGTATTTT.

The chain couples TRBV27 to TRBJ2-1, with D possibly being TRBD1 (7 bases). The germline CDR1 and CDR2 sequences are MNHEY and SMNVEV (reference sequence). Trimming shortened V by 6 bases and J by 6 bases, and 15 bases separated the two germline ends. This CDR3 spans 14 amino acids. CDR3 DNA sequence: TGTGCCAGCAGACCCCCAGGGGGGTTCAATGAGCAGTTCTTC. This encodes CASRPPGGFNEQFF.

V and J are TRBV10-2 and TRBJ1-5; TRBD1 matches 10 bases. This CDR3 has 16 amino acids. Losses at the gene ends were 3 bases for V and 6 bases for J; bases not matched to a gene: 8. Per germline, CDR1 WSHSY and CDR2 SAAADI. The CDR3 loop is CASSDLGQGSSQPQHF. DNA of the CDR3: TGCGCCAGCAGTGACCTGGGACAGGGGTCCAGTCAGCCCCAGCATTTT.

V gene TRBV4-1 combines with J gene TRBJ2-3; the D gene is possibly TRBD1 (6 bases). Trimming removed 1 base at V and 4 bases at J, with 15 bases between. The germline V gene has CDR1 MGHRA and CDR2 YSYEKL. This CDR3 is 16 amino acids long. The CDR3 region has the DNA TGCGCCAGCAGCCAAGGCGACAGGCCACCCGCAGATACGCAGTATTTT. It yields the protein CASSQGDRPPADTQYF.

The chain couples TRBV2 to TRBJ2-7; D is unclear. V gave up 5 bases and J gave up 4 bases, with 21 bases separating them. In germline, CDR1 is SNHLY, CDR2 FYNNEI. The CDR3 runs 16 residues. The CDR3 spells CASSNTDTALKYEQYF. The CDR3 DNA is TGTGCCAGCAGTAACACCGACACGGCGCTCAAGTACGAGCAGTACTTC.

The chain links TRBV2 to TRBJ2-5, with TRBD2 as a possible D gene (5 bases). The J call could be wrong; TRBJ2-7 is a better fit for the DNA end. The CDR3 loop spans 15 amino acids. Germline loops: CDR1 SNHLY, CDR2 FYNNEI. The CDR3 protein is CASSPLTSNSYEQYF. CDR3 bases: TGTGCCAGCAGTCCATTAACTAGTAACTCCTACGAGCAGTACTTC.

The chain combines TRBV23-1 with TRBJ2-6, with no clear D. TRBV23-1 is an ORF, and what it does is uncertain. Trimming stripped 0 bases from V and 1 base from J, with 16 bases between. This CDR3 contains 19 residues. The CDR3 DNA is TGCGCCAGCAGTCAATCGGAACAGCCCATAAAGTCTGGGGCCAACGTCCTGACTTTC. Residues: CASSQSEQPIKSGANVLTF.

The chain employs TRBV5-4 and TRBJ1-2; 7 bases map to TRBD1. The CDR3 spans 15 residues. Germline V CDR1 and CDR2: SGHNT, YYREEE (reference sequence). V shed 2 bases and J 3 bases; nucleotides not matched to a gene: 7. The CDR3 loop is CASSLQGRFDYGYTF. DNA for the CDR3: TGTGCCAGCAGCTTACAGGGGCGCTTCGACTATGGCTACACCTTC.

The rearrangement joins TRBV19 to TRBJ1-5; perhaps TRBD1 as D (6 bases). Germline assignment: CDR1 LNHDA and CDR2 SQIVND (reference sequence). V lost 9 bases and J 0 bases, leaving 12 bases between the germline ends. This CDR3 is 14 amino acids long. CDR3 bases: TGTGCCAGCAGCGGACAGTATAGCAATCAGCCCCAGCATTTT. This codes for CASSGQYSNQPQHF.

V usage is TRBV12-5 and J usage is TRBJ2-3; 10 bases agree with TRBD2. Germline V gives CDR1 LGHNT, CDR2 FRNRAP. J lost 4 bases, V lost 7 bases, and 17 bases had no gene match. The CDR3 runs 18 residues. As DNA, the CDR3 is TGTGCTAGTGCCCCCAGGGGCGGTGCTAGCGGGAGTCCAGATACGCAGTATTTT. Its protein product is CASAPRGGASGSPDTQYF. The full variable domain, completed using reference TRBV12-5 and TRBJ2-3, is DARVTQTPRHKVTEMGQEVTMRCQPILGHNTVFWYRQTMMQGLELLAYFRNRAPLDDSGMPKDRFSAEMPDATLATLKIQPSEPRDSAVYFCASAPRGGASGSPDTQYFGPGTRLTVL.

The J gene is TRBJ2-7, the V gene TRBV7-2, with a possible D match to TRBD1 (6 bases). CDR3 length: 15 amino acids. The germline V gene encodes CDR1 SGHTA and CDR2 FQGNSA. V lost 1 base and J 7 bases, leaving 17 bases between the germline ends. The CDR3 DNA reads TGTGCCAGCAGCTTAGGGAATCTGGGGGCCTGGGAGCAGTACTTC. Protein product: CASSLGNLGAWEQYF. Using reference TRBV7-2 and TRBJ2-7 for the parts outside the CDR3, the full variable domain is GAGVSQSPSNKVTEKGKDVELRCDPISGHTALYWYRQSLGQGLEFLIYFQGNSAPDKSGLPSDRFSAERTGGSVSTLTIQRTQQEDSAVYLCASSLGNLGAWEQYFGPGTRLTVT.

This sequence joins TRBV7-9 and TRBJ2-1, with 8 bases aligning to TRBD2. J gave up 6 bases and V 5 bases, and 3 bases lay outside the gene matches. Per germline, CDR1 SEHNR and CDR2 FQNEAQ (reference sequence). CDR3 length equals 13 residues. Here the CDR3 reads CASSRGGRNEQFF. Here the CDR3 DNA reads TGTGCCAGCAGCCGGGGGGGGCGCAATGAGCAGTTCTTC.

CDR3 in amino acids: CASSPPPGGNTIYF. The CDR3, as DNA: TGTGCCAGCAGCCCCCCTCCGGGAGGAAACACCATATATTTT. The chain has TRBV11-2 and TRBJ1-3; D call uncertain. The germline CDR1 and CDR2 sequences are SGHAT and FQNNGV. The CDR3 loop spans 14 amino acids. V lost 5 bases and J 4 bases, leaving 12 bases between the germline ends.

This chain connects TRBV5-1 to TRBJ1-1; 10 bases map to TRBD1. CDR1 is SGHRS and CDR2 is YFSETQ in the germline V gene. The V gene end was trimmed by 4 bases and the J gene end by 2 bases; junction bases not matched to a gene: 2. The CDR3 extends over 14 amino acids. As DNA, the CDR3 is TGCGCCAGCAGCCAGACAGGGGGCAACACTGAAGCTTTCTTT. Its translation is CASSQTGGNTEAFF.

The chain joins TRBV2 to TRBJ2-5; the match to TRBD1 covers 9 bases. V dropped 7 bases and J dropped 11; count of bases not matched to a gene: 14. The germline gives CDR1 SNHLY, CDR2 FYNNEI. CDR3 length: 14 residues. DNA for the CDR3: TGTGCCAGCACCCTGGACAGGGGAAGTATAGAGCAGTACTTC. It encodes CASTLDRGSIEQYF.

The chain carries TRBV7-2 and TRBJ1-5; D is undetermined. Trimming stripped 3 bases from V and 2 bases from J, with 11 bases between. The V gene's germline CDR1 is SGHTA and CDR2 FQGNSA. The CDR3 covers 15 residues. CDR3 DNA sequence: TGTGCCAGCAGCTTGTCGGGGTTGGGCAATCAGCCCCAGCATTTT. Translating it yields CASSLSGLGNQPQHF.

This rearrangement joins TRBV28 to TRBJ1-5; a possible D gene is TRBD1 (6 bases). Germline-derived CDR1 and CDR2 are MDHEN and SYDVKM. CDR3 length: 12 amino acids. Between the trimmed V and J ends, which lost 5 bases and 10 bases, there was a span of 12 bases. The CDR3 bases are TGTGCCAGCAGTAAAAACAGGGAACCCCAGCATTTT. Protein: CASSKNREPQHF.

The V and J genes are TRBV19 and TRBJ2-2; TRBD1 matches 8 bases. The CDR3 extends over 13 amino acids. V dropped 10 bases and J dropped 6; count of bases not matched to a gene: 7. CDR1 and CDR2 from the germline V gene are LNHDA and SQIVND (reference sequence). The CDR3 nucleotides read TGTGCCACCAGACAGGGGAAGGCCGGGGAGCTGTTTTTT. It is translated as CATRQGKAGELFF.

V gene TRBV29-1 combines with J gene TRBJ2-1, with D maybe TRBD1 (6 bases). Between the trimmed V and J ends, which lost 7 bases and 8 bases, there was a span of 12 bases. Germline-derived CDR1 and CDR2 are SQVTM and ANQGSEA. The CDR3 spans 11 residues. The CDR3 coding sequence is TGCAGCGCCGAAGGGGGTTATGAGCAGTTCTTC. It translates to CSAEGGYEQFF.

The CDR3 region has the DNA TGTGCCAGCAGCTTAGATCCCGGCAGGGGCAATCAGCCCCAGCATTTT. Protein sequence: CASSLDPGRGNQPQHF. V usage is TRBV11-2 and J usage is TRBJ1-5, with D perhaps matching TRBD1 (5 bases). The germline gives CDR1 SGHAT, CDR2 FQNNGV. The CDR3 consists of 16 residues. The germline V and J ends were trimmed by 0 bases and 2 bases, with 11 bases remaining between them.

The chain is built from TRBV9 and TRBJ2-1; tentative D call: TRBD1 (6 bases). The CDR3 extends over 14 amino acids. The V gene's germline CDR1 is SGDLS and CDR2 YYNGEE. V lost 1 base, J lost 8 bases, and 13 bases lay in between. CDR3 coding DNA: TGTGCCAGCAGCGTATCAGGGGCGCTCGATGAGCAGTTCTTC. This sequence encodes CASSVSGALDEQFF.